What follows describes a single T cell receptor beta chain. This record belongs to a study of blood T cell repertoires in COVID-19. For the study at large: Nucleic acid was either cDNA or gDNA, and it came from T cells, B-cell-depleted T cells, or PBMCs.

Libraries were prepared by immunoSEQ multiplex PCR; TCRdb keeps only in-frame clonotypes and omits some of them. The data show roughly 150,000 clones, around 82% seen once. The CDR3 totals 16 residues. Looked up from germline, CDR1 is SGHDT and CDR2 is YYEEEE. J was trimmed by 0 bases and V by 2 bases; bases with no gene match: 2. This clonotype was sampled from a human donor in a cohort sampled during active COVID-19. The rearrangement uses TRBV5-6 and TRBJ1-6; TRBD1 aligns across 7 bases. The sample consisted of peripheral blood. For the CDR3, the DNA is TGTGCCAGCAGCTTCAGGGGGAGCTCCTATAATTCACCCCTCCACTTT. Encoded protein: CASSFRGSSYNSPLHF.